This T cell receptor beta chain was identified in a study of T cells in tuberculosis. As for the study in general: This South African cohort compared adolescents with or without latent tuberculosis against adults with active tuberculosis.

The table came from immunoSEQ multiplex PCR; TCRdb's copy has only in-frame clones and leaves some out. The data contain tens of thousands of clones, roughly 94% of them seen just once; the ten biggest clones take up less than 5%. General study points: Smaller distances to GMM-specific TCRs suggested their expansion in active tuberculosis.

Time point in this sample: new active TB diagnosis, blood taken before or within 7 days of starting treatment. Germline V gene sequence: CDR1 SGHRS, CDR2 YFSETQ. The CDR3 extends over 14 amino acids. Losses at the gene ends were 5 bases for V and 6 bases for J; bases not matched to a gene: 4. As concerns this clone: Its antigen remains unknown.

The origin of this receptor is an adult with tuberculosis. V gene TRBV5-1 combines with J gene TRBJ2-1; 11 bases agree with TRBD2. Sequenced material: PBMCs, taken at tuberculosis diagnosis. In DNA form, the CDR3 reads TGCGCCAGCAGTACTAGCGGGGGACCCAATGAGCAGTTCTTC. Protein: CASSTSGGPNEQFF.